These 17 T cell receptor beta chains were all obtained from the same sample, sequenced in a study of sequential checkpoint blockade in melanoma. The treatment was: randomized to nivolumab then ipilimumab (arm A) or the reverse (arm B). Some clones are missing from TCRdb's copy, which holds only in-frame ones; the method was immunoSEQ multiplex PCR. The sample includes 9,500 to 15,000 clones, approximately 80% of them seen just once. Sequences were derived from CD8+ T cells sorted from blood (inferred from file names), sampled from a patient given nivolumab and ipilimumab in sequence. The receptors stem from a human donor with melanoma.

V and J are TRBV4-1 and TRBJ2-5, with TRBD2 identical over 14 bases. The germline V gene encodes CDR1 MGHRA and CDR2 YSYEKL. The trim removed 3 bases at V and 4 bases at J, leaving 4 bases unmatched. CDR3 length equals 16 residues. This chain's CDR3 is CASSHGGLAGVETQYF. CDR3 nucleotide sequence: TGCGCCAGCAGCCACGGGGGACTAGCGGGAGTAGAGACCCAGTACTTC.

V gene TRBV27 combines with J gene TRBJ2-7; 9 bases match TRBD1. Germline lookup yields CDR1 MNHEY and CDR2 SMNVEV (reference sequence). The CDR3 has 15 amino acids. Trimming took 1 base from V and 3 from J; bases not matched to a gene: 4. In nucleotides, the CDR3 is TGTGCCAGCAGTTTATATACAGGGGGCCTCTACGAGCAGTACTTC. Protein sequence: CASSLYTGGLYEQYF.

The rearrangement joins TRBV27 to TRBJ2-7; 7 bases map to TRBD2. The J segment lost 1 base and the V segment lost 6 bases, leaving 6 bases of the junction unmatched. Germline V gene lookup returns CDR1 MNHEY and CDR2 SMNVEV (reference sequence). The length of the CDR3 is 14 residues. CDR3 amino acids: CASRLAPKSYEQYF. CDR3 nucleotides: TGTGCCAGCAGACTAGCGCCCAAATCCTACGAGCAGTACTTC.

The CDR3 sequence is CASSYAFGQANYGYTF. The CDR3 bases are TGTGCCAGCAGTTATGCCTTCGGACAGGCAAACTATGGCTACACCTTC. The chain employs TRBV6-5 and TRBJ1-2, with 7 nucleotides matching TRBD1. After removal of 3 bases from V and 2 bases from J, the junction contained 9 bases not matched to a gene. The length of the CDR3 is 16 residues. Germline V CDR1 and CDR2: MNHEY, SVGAGI.

This chain links TRBV10-1 with TRBJ2-7; 9 nucleotides agree with TRBD1. V lost 4 bases and J lost 3; bases outside the gene matches: 4. Germline CDR1 WNHNN, CDR2 SYGVQD (reference sequence). The CDR3 is 14 amino acids. The CDR3 sequence is CASSAKDRGYEQYF. The CDR3 nucleotides are TGCGCCAGCAGTGCGAAGGACAGGGGCTACGAGCAGTACTTC.

The chain is built from TRBV7-2 and TRBJ2-1; D unclear. Trimming cost V 5 bases and J 4 bases, with 9 bases left between them. Germline loops: CDR1 SGHTA, CDR2 FQGNSA. The CDR3 has 13 residues. The CDR3 region has the DNA TGTGCCAGCAGCCTGACACTTTACAATGAGCAGTTCTTC. Translated, it gives CASSLTLYNEQFF.

The rearrangement uses TRBV5-1 and TRBJ2-7; 7 bases are a match to TRBD1. This CDR3 contains 13 residues. J gave up 3 bases and V 0 bases, and 0 bases lay outside the gene matches. The V gene's germline CDR1 is SGHRS and CDR2 YFSETQ. CDR3 sequence (DNA): TGCGCCAGCAGCTTGGACAGGGGCTACGAGCAGTACTTC. The encoded protein is CASSLDRGYEQYF.

Only a few counts were recorded for this clone. This chain uses TRBV7-9 with TRBJ1-3, with 7 bases identical to TRBD1. V lost 2 bases to trimming and J lost 0 bases; unmatched junction nucleotides: 7. This CDR3 spans 17 amino acids. Germline loops: CDR1 SEHNR, CDR2 FQNEAQ (reference sequence). The CDR3 protein is CASSLPWDSPSGNTIYF. CDR3 DNA sequence: TGTGCCAGCAGCTTACCCTGGGACAGCCCCTCTGGAAACACCATATATTTT.

The chain is built from TRBV6-5 and TRBJ2-1; no clear D. The germline V gene has CDR1 MNHEY and CDR2 SVGAGI. The V gene lost 1 base and the J gene lost 7 bases, with 11 bases spanning the gap. The CDR3 sequence is 14 residues long. The CDR3 here is CASSYYSGRNEQFF. The CDR3 DNA reads TGTGCCAGCAGTTACTATTCGGGTCGGAATGAGCAGTTCTTC.

The rearrangement links TRBV6-5 to TRBJ2-7, with D possibly being TRBD2 (5 bases). The CDR3 runs 13 residues. Trimming left V 7 bases short and J 3 bases short, with 13 bases between. CDR1 MNHEY and CDR2 SVGAGI come from the germline V gene. The CDR3 is CASNQVGVYEQYF. Here the CDR3 DNA reads TGTGCCAGCAACCAAGTCGGGGTCTACGAGCAGTACTTC.

The gene calls are TRBV27 and TRBJ2-2, with no clear D. The germline V gene encodes CDR1 MNHEY and CDR2 SMNVEV (reference sequence). Trimming took 5 bases from V and 6 from J, leaving 16 bases between them. The CDR3 loop spans 15 amino acids. CDR3 in amino acids: CASSPQAIYPGELFF. CDR3 DNA sequence: TGTGCCAGCAGTCCGCAAGCCATTTACCCCGGGGAGCTGTTTTTT.

The table lists this clone with a few counts. Other DNA sequences from this sample encode an identical CDR3 as well. This chain links TRBV6-4 with TRBJ2-1; 11 nucleotides agree with TRBD2. V shed 0 bases and J 6 bases; nucleotides not matched to a gene: 1. Germline CDR1 reads MRHNA; CDR2 reads SNTAGT. The CDR3 contains 15 residues. The CDR3: CASSDSTSGSNEQFF. The DNA for the CDR3 is TGTGCCAGCAGTGACTCAACTAGCGGGAGCAATGAGCAGTTCTTC.

The chain joins TRBV6-6 to TRBJ2-1, with 7 bases lining up with TRBD2. CDR3 length: 15 residues. CDR1 and CDR2 (germline): MNHNY, SVGAGI (reference sequence). V trimming: 5 bases; J trimming: 2 bases; junction bases outside the gene matches: 6. DNA of the CDR3: TGTGCCAGCAGTGGACACGGGGGGACCTACAATGAGCAGTTCTTC. This codes for CASSGHGGTYNEQFF.

The J gene is TRBJ2-1, the V gene TRBV19, with 8 nucleotides matching TRBD2. Germline V CDR1 and CDR2: LNHDA, SQIVND (reference sequence). The CDR3 consists of 15 residues. The V and J ends lost 2 bases and 3 bases, in that order; junction bases with no gene match: 3. The chain's CDR3 is CASSILSGGYNEQFF. The CDR3 DNA is TGTGCCAGTAGTATACTAAGCGGGGGCTACAATGAGCAGTTCTTC.

This sequence joins TRBV27 and TRBJ2-3, with TRBD2 identical over 11 bases. V lost 6 bases, J lost 4 bases, and 3 bases stayed unmatched. Per germline, CDR1 MNHEY and CDR2 SMNVEV (reference sequence). The CDR3 totals 14 residues. CDR3 sequence (DNA): TGTGCCAGCAGCTTAGCGGGAGGGCCAGATACGCAGTATTTT. As protein: CASSLAGGPDTQYF.

This chain joins TRBV7-2 and TRBJ2-7; the D gene is possibly TRBD2 (5 bases). The V end lost 1 base, the J end lost 1 base, and 8 bases lay between the germline ends. Germline CDR1 reads SGHTA; CDR2 reads FQGNSA. The CDR3 spans 14 residues. CDR3 amino acids: CASSLGTGSYEQYF. CDR3 nucleotides: TGTGCCAGCAGCTTAGGGACTGGGTCCTACGAGCAGTACTTC.

The rearrangement links TRBV28 to TRBJ2-7; tentatively, D is TRBD1 (6 bases). CDR3 length: 14 residues. Germline lookup yields CDR1 MDHEN and CDR2 SYDVKM. V lost 9 bases and J 2 bases, leaving 17 bases between the germline ends. CDR3 region: CASSPRNRAYEQYF. CDR3 sequence (DNA): TGTGCCAGTTCCCCGAGGAACAGGGCCTACGAGCAGTACTTC.